This TCR beta chain derives from a study of blood T cell repertoires in COVID-19. Study-wide background: The study drew acute and convalescent COVID-19 samples from the United States, Italy and Spain.

The repertoire was sequenced with immunoSEQ multiplex PCR; TCRdb's copy has only in-frame clones and lacks some. The sample shows roughly 380,000 clones, about 89% of them seen only once. With 2 bases removed from V and 4 bases from J, the gap between germline ends came to 14 bases. The CDR3 is made up of 15 amino acids. Germline assignment: CDR1 SGHTA and CDR2 FQGTGA. Sequencing was carried out using peripheral blood. The chain combines TRBV7-3 with TRBJ1-2; D is possibly TRBD1 (6 bases). The origin of this receptor is a woman between 35 and 50 years old with COVID-19, enrolled during active disease. The CDR3 spells CASSLDGTNTYGYTF. CDR3 in DNA: TGTGCCAGCAGCTTAGACGGGACAAATACCTATGGCTACACCTTC.